What follows describes a single T cell receptor (beta chain). The data belong to a study of blood T cell repertoires in COVID-19. Study background: From T cells, B-cell-depleted T cells, or PBMCs came the material, which was cDNA or gDNA.

In the original workflow: For nucleated cells, counts were estimated from reference gene primer amplification. Assay used: immunoSEQ multiplex PCR; TCRdb lists only in-frame clones, some missing. V and J calls and clone size are copied from that table; D and trimming were computed from the DNA. The repertoire holds around 150,000 clones, about 93% seen once, with 4.6% in the top ten. The CDR3 is 15 residues long. Per germline, CDR1 SGDLS and CDR2 YYNGEE. Trimming stripped 4 bases from V and 2 bases from J, with 10 bases between. V is TRBV9 and J is TRBJ2-6, with D hard to call. What was sequenced was peripheral blood. This receptor was taken from a woman aged 45 to 65 with acute or convalescent COVID-19. CDR3 loop: CASSPNSPGANVLTF. Written as DNA, the CDR3 is TGTGCCAGCAGCCCCAACTCCCCTGGGGCCAACGTCCTGACTTTC. Combining the CDR3 with reference TRBV9 and TRBJ2-6 gives the whole variable domain DSGVTQTPKHLITATGQRVTLRCSPRSGDLSVYWYQQSLDQGLQFLIQYYNGEERAKGNILERFSAQQFPDLHSELNLSSLELGDSALYFCASSPNSPGANVLTFGAGSRLTVL.